This TCR beta chain is from a study of spatial heterogeneity in lung cancer. Across the whole study: Mean representation of each unique TCR and UMI combination in the raw reads exceeded ten occurrences.

This clonotype appeared many times. No antigen is known for it. TCRdb redid the calling of the 5' RACE reads with MiXCR, one entry per CDR3 protein. The table shows some 6,000 distinct CDR3 sequences, with 9.1% occurring only once. Specified time point: sample taken at primary tumor resection. Extraction of whole RNA from tumor, nontumor lung or frozen PBMC preceded unsorted sequencing. This CDR3 is built from 13 residues. Germline assignment: CDR1 LNHDA and CDR2 SQIVND (reference sequence). Trimming removed 7 bases at V and 10 bases at J, with 14 bases between. Study-wide results and limits: Beta chains had 13% to 15% coverage of tumor T cells, and alpha chains had 6% to 7.5%. Tumor mutation count correlated with how many alpha and beta TCRs expanded intratumorally. Tallies of expanded TCRs, which were sorted into ubiquitous and regional groups, correlated with counts of ubiquitous and regional nonsynonymous mutations, respectively.

The sequencing used lung tumor tissue, collected at surgery. The origin of this receptor is a female donor with early-stage non-small cell lung cancer. This chain joins TRBV19 and TRBJ1-6, with D tentatively TRBD1 (6 bases). The CDR3 DNA follows: TGTGCCAGTACTCAGGGGTCGGGATCACCCCTCCACTTT. It yields the protein CASTQGSGSPLHF.